The T cell receptor (beta chain) described here comes from a study of blood T cell repertoires in COVID-19. Sequenced by immunoSEQ multiplex PCR; TCRdb stores in-frame clones only, minus some. Of hundreds of thousands of clones in the sample, around four fifths were seen once. Germline CDR1 and CDR2: SGHDT and YYEEEE. The germline V and J ends were trimmed by 2 bases and 3 bases, with 11 bases remaining between them. The CDR3 loop spans 15 amino acids. Specimen: peripheral blood. The sequence was collected from a woman aged 80 or over with acute or convalescent COVID-19. The chain combines TRBV5-6 with TRBJ1-4; D possibly corresponds to TRBD1 (5 bases). CDR3 sequence (DNA): TGTGCCAGCAGCTTATTTGGGGGGGCTAATGAAAAACTGTTTTTT. Translating gives CASSLFGGANEKLFF. Complete variable domain (other parts from reference TRBV5-6 and TRBJ1-4): DAGVTQSPTHLIKTRGQQVTLRCSPKSGHDTVSWYQQALGQGPQFIFQYYEEEERQRGNFPDRFSGHQFPNYSSELNVNALLLGDSALYLCASSLFGGANEKLFFGSGTQLSVL.